The clone carrying this TCR beta chain showed up many times. Stated time point: patch test 2, 6 weeks after DPC sensitization. Treatment of the sample: therapeutic diphenylcyclopropenone sensitization with weekly scalp DPC. This record comes from a study of human T cells and chemical hapten exposure. Study in general: A patient group, mainly female, showed alopecia areata, totalis or universalis.

In TCRdb, the RACE reads were re-called with MiXCR into one record per CDR3 protein. The sample has 350,000 to 400,000 distinct CDR3 sequences, roughly 6% seen once; the top ten hold less than 6.5%. Germline loops: CDR1 SQVTM, CDR2 ANQGSEA. V lost 1 base and J lost 8, with 8 bases in between. This CDR3 has 11 residues. The material sequenced was whole blood, taken in connection with sensitization to the hapten diphenylcyclopropenone (DPC). V and J are TRBV29-1 and TRBJ1-2; D not certain. The source is a woman under 30 with alopecia areata. Some clones in this sample may be carry-over from other donors' samples. CDR3 protein: CSVEGAWGYTF. The CDR3 DNA reads as TGCAGCGTTGAAGGAGCTTGGGGCTACACCTTC.